This T cell receptor beta chain was captured in a study of T-cell reconstitution after alpha-beta-depleted transplantation in children. This clonotype has more than one count but fewer than ten. Its antigen is as yet unknown. The library targeted TCRbeta and was prepared with unique molecular identifiers. TCRdb re-derived calls from the PCR reads in MiXCR, one entry per CDR3 protein. The sample records about 110,000 distinct CDR3 sequences, roughly 6.1% being singletons. With 0 bases clipped from V and 5 bases from J, the junction kept 13 bases outside the gene matches. The germline V gene has CDR1 SGDLS and CDR2 YYNGEE. This CDR3 has 19 residues. General study findings and limits: Surviving recipient T cells and thymic progenitors accounted for the high day-60 TCRbeta diversity observed in some patients. T-cell numbers and diversity one year post-transplant derived largely from freshly generated T cells. At around two months after transplant, the alpha-beta T cells were reportedly derived from several hundred expanded clones that came from non-depleted graft cells.

Specimen: PBMCs, mostly from graft donor cells, collected 360 days after TCRalphabeta/CD19-depleted stem cell transplant. The chain recombines TRBV9 with TRBJ2-6; 8 nucleotides line up with TRBD1. The clonotype originates from a male patient aged 2-9 years who had a stem cell transplant for acute lymphoblastic leukemia, so the T cells may come from the graft donor. CDR3 residues: CASSVDQGARGFRANVLTF. DNA for the CDR3: TGTGCCAGCAGCGTAGATCAGGGGGCAAGGGGTTTCAGGGCCAACGTCCTGACTTTC.